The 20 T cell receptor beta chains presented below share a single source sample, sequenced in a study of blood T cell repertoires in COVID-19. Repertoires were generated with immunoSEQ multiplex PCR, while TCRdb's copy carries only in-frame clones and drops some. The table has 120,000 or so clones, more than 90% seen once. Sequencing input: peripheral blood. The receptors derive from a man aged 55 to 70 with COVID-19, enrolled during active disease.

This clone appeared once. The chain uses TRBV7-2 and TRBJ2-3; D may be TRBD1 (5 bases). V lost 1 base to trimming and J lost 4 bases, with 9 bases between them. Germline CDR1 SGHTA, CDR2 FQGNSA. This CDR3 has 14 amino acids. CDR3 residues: CASSLGIRADTQYF. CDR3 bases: TGTGCCAGCAGCTTAGGGATCAGGGCAGATACGCAGTATTTT.

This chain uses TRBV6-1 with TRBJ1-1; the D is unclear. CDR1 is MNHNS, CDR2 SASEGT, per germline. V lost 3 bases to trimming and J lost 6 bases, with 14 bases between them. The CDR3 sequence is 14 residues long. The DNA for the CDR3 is TGTGCCAGCAGTGACCGAGGGTTATGGGCTGAAGCTTTCTTT. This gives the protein CASSDRGLWAEAFF.

Here the CDR3 DNA reads TGCGCCAGCAGCTTGGGCAGGCATCTTGTCGCCGGGGAGCTGTTTTTT. Its protein is CASSLGRHLVAGELFF. The chain recombines TRBV5-1 with TRBJ2-2; no reliable D call. The CDR3 consists of 16 residues. The germline CDR1 and CDR2 sequences are SGHRS and YFSETQ. V was trimmed by 0 bases and J by 6 bases, leaving 15 bases between them.

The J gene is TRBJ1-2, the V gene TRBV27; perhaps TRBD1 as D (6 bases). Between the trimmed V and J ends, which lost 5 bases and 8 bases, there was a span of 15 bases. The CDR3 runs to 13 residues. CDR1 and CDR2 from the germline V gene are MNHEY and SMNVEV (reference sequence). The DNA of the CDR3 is TGTGCCAGCAGTATGACAGGAGTACAAGGCTACACCTTC. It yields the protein CASSMTGVQGYTF.

The CDR3 region has the DNA TGTGCCAGTAGTAGCAGAGCGGGGGTTTATAGCACAGATACGCAGTATTTT. Protein: CASSSRAGVYSTDTQYF. The rearrangement uses TRBV19 and TRBJ2-3; TRBD2 agrees at 8 bases. Germline-derived CDR1 and CDR2 are LNHDA and SQIVND (reference sequence). The V and J ends lost 4 bases and 0 bases, in that order; junction bases with no gene match: 9. CDR3 length: 17 amino acids.

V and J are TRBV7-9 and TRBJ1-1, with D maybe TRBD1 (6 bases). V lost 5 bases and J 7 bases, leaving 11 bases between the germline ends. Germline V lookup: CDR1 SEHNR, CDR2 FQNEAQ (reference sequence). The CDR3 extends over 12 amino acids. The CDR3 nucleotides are TGTGCCAGCAGCGAAGGACAGTTTGAAGCTTTCTTT. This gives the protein CASSEGQFEAFF.

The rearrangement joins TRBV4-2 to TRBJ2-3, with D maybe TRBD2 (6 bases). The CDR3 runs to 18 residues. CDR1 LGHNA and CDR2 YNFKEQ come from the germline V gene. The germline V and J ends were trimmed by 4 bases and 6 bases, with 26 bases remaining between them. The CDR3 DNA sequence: TGTGCCAGCAGCCTACTAGCTATCGGGCAGGGACGCGACGATACGCAGTATTTT. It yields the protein CASSLLAIGQGRDDTQYF.

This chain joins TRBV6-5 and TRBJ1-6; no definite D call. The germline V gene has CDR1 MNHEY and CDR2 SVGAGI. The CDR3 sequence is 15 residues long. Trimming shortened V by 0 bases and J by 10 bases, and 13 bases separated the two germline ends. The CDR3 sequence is CASSYSAGARSPLHF. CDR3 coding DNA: TGTGCCAGCAGTTACTCGGCAGGCGCCCGATCACCCCTCCACTTT.

The CDR3 loop reads CASSKESWDRVYQPQHF. The DNA for the CDR3 is TGTGCCAGCAGTAAAGAATCTTGGGACAGGGTATATCAGCCCCAGCATTTT. The V gene is TRBV6-1, the J gene TRBJ1-5; TRBD1 aligns across 9 bases. This CDR3 spans 17 amino acids. CDR1 and CDR2 (germline): MNHNS, SASEGT. Trimming at V came to 5 bases and at J to 5 bases, leaving 13 bases not matched to a gene.

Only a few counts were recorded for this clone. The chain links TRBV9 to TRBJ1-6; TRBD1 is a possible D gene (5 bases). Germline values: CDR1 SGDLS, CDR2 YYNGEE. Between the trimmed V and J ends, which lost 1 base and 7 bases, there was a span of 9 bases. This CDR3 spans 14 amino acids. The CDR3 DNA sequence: TGTGCCAGCAGCGTACAGGGAGGGAATTCACCCCTCCACTTT. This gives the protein CASSVQGGNSPLHF.

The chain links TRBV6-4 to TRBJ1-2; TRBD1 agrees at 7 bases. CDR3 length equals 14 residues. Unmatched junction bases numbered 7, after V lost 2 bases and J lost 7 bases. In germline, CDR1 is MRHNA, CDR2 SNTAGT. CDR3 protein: CASSDDRDGGGYTF. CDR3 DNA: TGTGCCAGCAGTGACGACAGGGACGGAGGTGGCTACACCTTC.

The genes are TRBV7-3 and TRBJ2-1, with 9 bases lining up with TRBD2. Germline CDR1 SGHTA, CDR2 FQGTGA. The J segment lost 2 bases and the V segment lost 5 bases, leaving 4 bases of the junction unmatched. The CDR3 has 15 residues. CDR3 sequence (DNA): TGTGCCAGCAGCCAAGGACTAGCGACCTACAATGAGCAGTTCTTC. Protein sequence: CASSQGLATYNEQFF.

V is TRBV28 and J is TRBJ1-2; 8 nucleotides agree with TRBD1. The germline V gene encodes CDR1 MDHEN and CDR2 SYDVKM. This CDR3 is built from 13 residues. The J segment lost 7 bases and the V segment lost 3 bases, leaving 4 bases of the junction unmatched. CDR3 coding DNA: TGTGCCAGCAGTTTGCAGGGGGCTTCTGGCTACACCTTC. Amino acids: CASSLQGASGYTF.

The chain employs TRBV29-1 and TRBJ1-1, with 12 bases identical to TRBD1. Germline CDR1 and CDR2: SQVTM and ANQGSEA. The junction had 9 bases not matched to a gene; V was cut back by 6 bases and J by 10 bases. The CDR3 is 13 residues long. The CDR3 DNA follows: TGCAGCGTCCCGGGACAGGGGGCCCTGGGAGCTTTCTTT. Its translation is CSVPGQGALGAFF.

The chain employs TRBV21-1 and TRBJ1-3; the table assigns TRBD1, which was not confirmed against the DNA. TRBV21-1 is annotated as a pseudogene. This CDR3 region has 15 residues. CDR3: CATADRTDSGNTIYF. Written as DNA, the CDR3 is TGTGCCACGGCGGACAGGACCGACTCTGGAAACACCATATATTTT.

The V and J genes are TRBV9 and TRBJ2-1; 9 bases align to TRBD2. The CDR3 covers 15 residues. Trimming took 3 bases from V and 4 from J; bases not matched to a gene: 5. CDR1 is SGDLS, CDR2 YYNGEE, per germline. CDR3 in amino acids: CASSGGGALYNEQFF. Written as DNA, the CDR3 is TGTGCCAGCAGCGGCGGGGGGGCCCTATACAATGAGCAGTTCTTC.

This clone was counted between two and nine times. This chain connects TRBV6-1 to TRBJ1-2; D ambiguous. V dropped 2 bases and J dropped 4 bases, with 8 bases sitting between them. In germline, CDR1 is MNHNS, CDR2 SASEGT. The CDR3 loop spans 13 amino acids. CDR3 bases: TGTGCCAGCAGTGAATCCCTCCTCTATGGCTACACCTTC. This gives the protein CASSESLLYGYTF.

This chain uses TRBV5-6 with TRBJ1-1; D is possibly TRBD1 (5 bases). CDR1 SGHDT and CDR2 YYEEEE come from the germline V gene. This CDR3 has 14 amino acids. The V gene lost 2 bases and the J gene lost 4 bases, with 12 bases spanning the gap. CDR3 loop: CASSFQGISTEAFF. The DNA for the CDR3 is TGTGCCAGCAGCTTCCAGGGAATAAGCACTGAAGCTTTCTTT. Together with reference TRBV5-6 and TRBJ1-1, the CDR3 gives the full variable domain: DAGVTQSPTHLIKTRGQQVTLRCSPKSGHDTVSWYQQALGQGPQFIFQYYEEEERQRGNFPDRFSGHQFPNYSSELNVNALLLGDSALYLCASSFQGISTEAFFGQGTRLTVV.

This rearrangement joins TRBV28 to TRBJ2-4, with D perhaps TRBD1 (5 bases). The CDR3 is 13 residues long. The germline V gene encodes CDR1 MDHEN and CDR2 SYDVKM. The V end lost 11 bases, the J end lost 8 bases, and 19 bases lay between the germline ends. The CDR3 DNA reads TGTGCCCGCAAGGGGTCGGGCTGGGACATTCAGTACTTC. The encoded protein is CARKGSGWDIQYF. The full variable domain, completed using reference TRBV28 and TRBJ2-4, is DVKVTQSSRYLVKRTGEKVFLECVQDMDHENMFWYRQDPGLGLRLIYFSYDVKMKEKGDIPEGYSVSREKKERFSLILESASTNQTSMYLCARKGSGWDIQYFGAGTRLSVL.

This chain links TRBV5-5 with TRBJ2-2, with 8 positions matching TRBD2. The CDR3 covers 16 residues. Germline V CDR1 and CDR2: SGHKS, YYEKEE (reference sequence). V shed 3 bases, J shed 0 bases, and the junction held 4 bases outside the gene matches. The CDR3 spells CASSSMGLANTGELFF. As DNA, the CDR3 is TGTGCCAGCAGCTCGATGGGACTAGCGAACACCGGGGAGCTGTTTTTT.